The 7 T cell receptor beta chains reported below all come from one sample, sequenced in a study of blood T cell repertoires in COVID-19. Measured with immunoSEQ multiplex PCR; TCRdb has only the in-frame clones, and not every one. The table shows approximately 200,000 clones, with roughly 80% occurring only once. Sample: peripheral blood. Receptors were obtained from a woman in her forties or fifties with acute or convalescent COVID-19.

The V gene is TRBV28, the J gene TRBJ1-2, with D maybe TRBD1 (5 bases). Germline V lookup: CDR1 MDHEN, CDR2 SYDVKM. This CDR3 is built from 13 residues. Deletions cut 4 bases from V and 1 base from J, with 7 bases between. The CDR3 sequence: CASSSGINYGYTF. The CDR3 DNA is TGTGCCAGCAGTTCAGGGATTAACTATGGCTACACCTTC.

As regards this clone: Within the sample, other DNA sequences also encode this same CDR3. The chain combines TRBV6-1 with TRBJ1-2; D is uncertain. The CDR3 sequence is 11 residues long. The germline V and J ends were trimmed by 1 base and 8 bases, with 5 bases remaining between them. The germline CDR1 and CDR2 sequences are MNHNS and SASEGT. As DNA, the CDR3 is TGTGCCAGCAGTGAAGGGAGGGGCTACACCTTC. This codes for CASSEGRGYTF.

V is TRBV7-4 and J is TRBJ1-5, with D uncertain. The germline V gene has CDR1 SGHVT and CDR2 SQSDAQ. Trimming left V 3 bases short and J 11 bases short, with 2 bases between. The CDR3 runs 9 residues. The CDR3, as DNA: TGTGCCAGCAGCTTCTCCCAGCATTTT. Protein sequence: CASSFSQHF. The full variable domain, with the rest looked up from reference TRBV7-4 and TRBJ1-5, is GAGVSQSPRYKVAKRGRDVALRCDSISGHVTLYWYRQTLGQGSEVLTYSQSDAQRDKSGRPSGRFSAERPERSVSTLKIQRTEQGDSAVYLCASSFSQHFGDGTRLSIL.

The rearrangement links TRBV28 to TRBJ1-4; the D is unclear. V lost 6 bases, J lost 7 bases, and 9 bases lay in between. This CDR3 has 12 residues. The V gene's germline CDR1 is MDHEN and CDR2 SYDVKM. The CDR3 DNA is TGTGCCAGCAGAGCGGTGACTGAAAAACTGTTTTTT. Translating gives CASRAVTEKLFF.

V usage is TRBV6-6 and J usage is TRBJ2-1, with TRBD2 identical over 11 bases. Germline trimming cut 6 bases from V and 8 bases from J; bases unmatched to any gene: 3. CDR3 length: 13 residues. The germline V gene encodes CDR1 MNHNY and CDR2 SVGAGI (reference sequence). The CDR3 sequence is CASRTSGSHEQFF. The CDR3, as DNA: TGTGCCAGCAGAACTAGCGGGAGCCATGAGCAGTTCTTC.

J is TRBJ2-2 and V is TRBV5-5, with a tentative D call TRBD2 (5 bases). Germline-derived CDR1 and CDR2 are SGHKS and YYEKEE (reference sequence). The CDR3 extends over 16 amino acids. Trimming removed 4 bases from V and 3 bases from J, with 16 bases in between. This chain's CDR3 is CASSPRPISDTGELFF. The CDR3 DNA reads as TGTGCCAGCAGCCCACGGCCCATTAGCGACACCGGGGAGCTGTTTTTT.

CDR3 in DNA: TGTGCCAGCAGTTGGCTAGCGGGACTCCAAGAGACCCAGTACTTC. Its translation: CASSWLAGLQETQYF. The chain uses TRBV6-5 and TRBJ2-5; 9 nucleotides align to TRBD2. The V and J ends lost 4 bases and 1 base, in that order; junction bases with no gene match: 4. The CDR3 extends over 15 amino acids. Germline V gene lookup returns CDR1 MNHEY and CDR2 SVGAGI.